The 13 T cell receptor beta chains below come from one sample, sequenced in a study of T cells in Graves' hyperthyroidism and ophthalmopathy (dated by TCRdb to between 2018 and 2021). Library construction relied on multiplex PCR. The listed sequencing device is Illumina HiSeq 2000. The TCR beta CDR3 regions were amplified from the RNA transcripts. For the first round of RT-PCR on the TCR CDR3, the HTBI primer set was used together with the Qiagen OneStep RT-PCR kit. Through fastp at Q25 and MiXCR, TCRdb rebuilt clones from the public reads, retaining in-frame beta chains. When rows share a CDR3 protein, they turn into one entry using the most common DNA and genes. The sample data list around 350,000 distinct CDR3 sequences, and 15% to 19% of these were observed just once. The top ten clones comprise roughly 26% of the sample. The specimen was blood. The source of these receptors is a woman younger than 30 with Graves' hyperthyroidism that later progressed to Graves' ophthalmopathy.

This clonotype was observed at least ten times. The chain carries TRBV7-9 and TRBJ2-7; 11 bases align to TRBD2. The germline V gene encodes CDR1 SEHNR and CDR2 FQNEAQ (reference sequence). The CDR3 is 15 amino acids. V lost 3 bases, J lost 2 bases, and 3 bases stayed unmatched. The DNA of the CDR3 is TGTGCCAGCAGCTTGACTAGCGGGAAGACCTACGAGCAGTACTTC. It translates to CASSLTSGKTYEQYF.

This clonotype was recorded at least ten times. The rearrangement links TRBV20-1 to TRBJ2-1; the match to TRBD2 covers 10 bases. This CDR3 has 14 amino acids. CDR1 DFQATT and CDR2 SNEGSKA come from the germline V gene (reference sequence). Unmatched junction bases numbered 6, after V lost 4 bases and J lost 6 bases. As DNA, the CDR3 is TGCAGTGCTATCAGCGGGAGGGGAGGCAATGAGCAGTTCTTC. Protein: CSAISGRGGNEQFF.

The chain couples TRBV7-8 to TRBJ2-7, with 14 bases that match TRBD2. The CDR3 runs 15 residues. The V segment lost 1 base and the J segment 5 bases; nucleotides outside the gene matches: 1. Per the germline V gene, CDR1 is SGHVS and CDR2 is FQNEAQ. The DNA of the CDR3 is TGTGCCAGCAGCTTAGGGGGACTAGCGGGAGACGAGCAGTACTTC. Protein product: CASSLGGLAGDEQYF.

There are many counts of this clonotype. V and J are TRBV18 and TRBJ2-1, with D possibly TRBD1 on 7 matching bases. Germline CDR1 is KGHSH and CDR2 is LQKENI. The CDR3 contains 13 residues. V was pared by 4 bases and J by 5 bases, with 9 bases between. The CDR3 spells CASSRGTDNEQFF. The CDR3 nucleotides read TGTGCCAGCTCACGCGGGACAGACAATGAGCAGTTCTTC.

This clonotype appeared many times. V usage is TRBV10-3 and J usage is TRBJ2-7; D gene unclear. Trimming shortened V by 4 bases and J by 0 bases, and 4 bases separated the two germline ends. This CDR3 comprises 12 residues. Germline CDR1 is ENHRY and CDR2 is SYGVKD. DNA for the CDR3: TGTGCCATCAGTGGCAGCTCCTACGAGCAGTACTTC. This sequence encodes CAISGSSYEQYF.

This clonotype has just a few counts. The CDR3: CSVRDFQETQYF. The CDR3 region has the DNA TGCAGTGTCAGGGACTTCCAAGAGACCCAGTACTTC. V and J are TRBV20-1 and TRBJ2-5; TRBD2 is a possible D gene (6 bases). Germline V CDR1 and CDR2: DFQATT, SNEGSKA (reference sequence). CDR3 length: 12 residues. Trimming cost V 7 bases and J 1 base, with 10 bases left between them.

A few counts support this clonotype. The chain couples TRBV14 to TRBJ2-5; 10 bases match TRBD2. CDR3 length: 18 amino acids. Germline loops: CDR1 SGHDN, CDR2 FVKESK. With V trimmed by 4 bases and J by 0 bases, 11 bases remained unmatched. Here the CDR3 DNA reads TGTGCCAGCAGCCGCCGGACTAGCGGCAACCCCAACCAAGAGACCCAGTACTTC. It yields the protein CASSRRTSGNPNQETQYF.

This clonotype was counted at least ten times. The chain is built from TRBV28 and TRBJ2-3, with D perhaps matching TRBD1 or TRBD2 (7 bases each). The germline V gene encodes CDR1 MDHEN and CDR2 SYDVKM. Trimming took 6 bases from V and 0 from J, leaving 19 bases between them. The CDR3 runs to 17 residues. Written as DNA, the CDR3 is TGTGCCAGCAGAGGGGAGGGGGCCCTTACTAGCACAGATACGCAGTATTTT. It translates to CASRGEGALTSTDTQYF.

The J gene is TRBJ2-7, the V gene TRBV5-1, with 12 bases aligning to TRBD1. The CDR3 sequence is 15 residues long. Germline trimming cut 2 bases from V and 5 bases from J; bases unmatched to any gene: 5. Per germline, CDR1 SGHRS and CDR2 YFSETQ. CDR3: CASSLGDRGLHEQYF. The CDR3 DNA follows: TGCGCCAGCAGCTTAGGGGACAGGGGGCTCCACGAGCAGTACTTC. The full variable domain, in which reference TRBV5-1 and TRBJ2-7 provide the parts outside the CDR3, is KAGVTQTPRYLIKTRGQQVTLSCSPISGHRSVSWYQQTPGQGLQFLFEYFSETQRNKGNFPGRFSGRQFSNSRSEMNVSTLELGDSALYLCASSLGDRGLHEQYFGPGTRLTVT.

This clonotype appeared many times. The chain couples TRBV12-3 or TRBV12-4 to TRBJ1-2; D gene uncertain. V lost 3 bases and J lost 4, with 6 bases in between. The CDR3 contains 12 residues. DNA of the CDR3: TGTGCCAGCAGTTTTGATACCTATGGCTACACCTTC. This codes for CASSFDTYGYTF.

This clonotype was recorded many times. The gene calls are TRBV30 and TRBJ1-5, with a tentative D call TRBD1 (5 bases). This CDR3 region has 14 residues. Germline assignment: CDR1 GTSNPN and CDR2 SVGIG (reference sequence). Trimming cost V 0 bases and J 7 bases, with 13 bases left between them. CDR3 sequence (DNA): TGTGCCTGGAGTGTACCGGGAGGGGCCCAGCCCCAGCATTTT. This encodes CAWSVPGGAQPQHF.

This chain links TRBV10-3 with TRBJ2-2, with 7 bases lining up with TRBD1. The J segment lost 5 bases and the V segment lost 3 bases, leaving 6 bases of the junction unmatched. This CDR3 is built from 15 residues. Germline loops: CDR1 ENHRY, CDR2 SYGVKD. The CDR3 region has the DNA TGTGCCATCAGTGAACAAGGGGGCGGAACCGGGGAGCTGTTTTTT. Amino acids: CAISEQGGGTGELFF.

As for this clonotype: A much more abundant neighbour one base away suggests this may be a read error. CDR3 nucleotide sequence: TGTGCCAACAGCCTTCCCGGGACAGGGGCTCGACACAATGAGCAGTTCTTC. This translates into CANSLPGTGARHNEQFF. The chain has TRBV12-3 or TRBV12-4 and TRBJ2-1; 10 nucleotides match TRBD1. CDR3 length: 17 amino acids. Trimming cost V 10 bases and J 5 bases; bases outside gene matches: 17.